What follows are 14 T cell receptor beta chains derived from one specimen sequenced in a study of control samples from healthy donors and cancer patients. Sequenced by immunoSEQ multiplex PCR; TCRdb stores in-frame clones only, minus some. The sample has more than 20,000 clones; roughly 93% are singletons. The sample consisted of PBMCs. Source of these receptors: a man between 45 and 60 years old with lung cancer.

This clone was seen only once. The CDR3 nucleotides read TGTGCCAGCAGTCAAAATTTGAACACTGAAGCTTTCTTT. Translated, it gives CASSQNLNTEAFF. The chain uses TRBV16 and TRBJ1-1; D is unresolved. This CDR3 has 13 residues. Germline CDR1 is KGHSY and CDR2 is FQNENV. V shed 6 bases and J shed 0 bases, with 8 bases lying between them.

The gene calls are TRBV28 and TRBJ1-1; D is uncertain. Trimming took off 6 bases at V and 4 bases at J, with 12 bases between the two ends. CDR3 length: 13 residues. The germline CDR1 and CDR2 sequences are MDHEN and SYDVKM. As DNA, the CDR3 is TGTGCCAGCAGCCCAACCTGGACCACTGAAGCTTTCTTT. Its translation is CASSPTWTTEAFF.

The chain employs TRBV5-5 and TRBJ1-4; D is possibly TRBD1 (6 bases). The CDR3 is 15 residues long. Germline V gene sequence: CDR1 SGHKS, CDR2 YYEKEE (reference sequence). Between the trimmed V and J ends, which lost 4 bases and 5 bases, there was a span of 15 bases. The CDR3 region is CASSPPGAENEKLFF. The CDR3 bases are TGTGCCAGCAGCCCCCCGGGGGCCGAAAATGAAAAACTGTTTTTT.

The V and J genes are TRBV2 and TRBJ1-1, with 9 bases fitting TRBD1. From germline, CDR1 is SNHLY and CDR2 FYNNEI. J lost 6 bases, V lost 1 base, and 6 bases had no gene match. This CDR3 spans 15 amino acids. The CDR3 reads CASSEDRGRLSEAFF. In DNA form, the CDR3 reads TGTGCCAGCAGTGAAGACAGGGGGCGCTTGTCTGAAGCTTTCTTT.

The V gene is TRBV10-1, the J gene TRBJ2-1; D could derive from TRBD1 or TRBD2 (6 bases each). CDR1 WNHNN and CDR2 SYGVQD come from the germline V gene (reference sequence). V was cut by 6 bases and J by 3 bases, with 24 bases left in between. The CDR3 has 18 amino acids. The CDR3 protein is CASRVDLGGLHRYNEQFF. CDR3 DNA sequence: TGCGCCAGCAGAGTTGATCTTGGGGGGCTCCATCGCTACAATGAGCAGTTCTTC.

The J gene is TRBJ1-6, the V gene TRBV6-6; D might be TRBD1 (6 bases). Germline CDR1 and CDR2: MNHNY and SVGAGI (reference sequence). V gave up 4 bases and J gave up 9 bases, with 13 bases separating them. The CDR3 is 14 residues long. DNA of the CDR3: TGTGCCAGCAGTTTGGCAGGGGAAAGTTCACCCCTCCACTTT. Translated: CASSLAGESSPLHF.

The CDR3 loop is CASSESVGATGELFF. Written as DNA, the CDR3 is TGTGCCAGCAGTGAATCGGTAGGGGCCACCGGGGAGCTGTTTTTT. The chain employs TRBV25-1 and TRBJ2-2, with a tentative D call TRBD1 (5 bases). The germline V gene has CDR1 MGHDK and CDR2 SYGVNS. This CDR3 region has 15 residues. The ends were cut back, 1 base at V and 4 bases at J, with 10 bases in the middle.

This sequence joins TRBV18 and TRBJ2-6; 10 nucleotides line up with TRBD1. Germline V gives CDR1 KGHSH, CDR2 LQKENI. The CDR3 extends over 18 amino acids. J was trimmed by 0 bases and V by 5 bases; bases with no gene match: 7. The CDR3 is CASSFRDRGISGANVLTF. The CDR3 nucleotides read TGTGCCAGCTCATTCCGGGACAGGGGAATCTCTGGGGCCAACGTCCTGACTTTC.

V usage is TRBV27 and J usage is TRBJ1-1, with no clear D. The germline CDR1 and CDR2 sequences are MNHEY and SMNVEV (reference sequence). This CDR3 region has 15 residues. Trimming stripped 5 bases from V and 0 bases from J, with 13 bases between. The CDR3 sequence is CASSITGIMNTEAFF. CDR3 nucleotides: TGTGCCAGCAGTATCACCGGGATCATGAACACTGAAGCTTTCTTT.

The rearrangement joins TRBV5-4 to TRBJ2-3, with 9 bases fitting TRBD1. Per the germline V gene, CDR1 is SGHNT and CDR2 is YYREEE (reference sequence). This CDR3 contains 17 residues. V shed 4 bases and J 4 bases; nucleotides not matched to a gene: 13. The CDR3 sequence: CASSPRPGQGASDTQYF. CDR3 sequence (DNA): TGTGCCAGCAGCCCGAGACCGGGACAGGGAGCGTCAGATACGCAGTATTTT.

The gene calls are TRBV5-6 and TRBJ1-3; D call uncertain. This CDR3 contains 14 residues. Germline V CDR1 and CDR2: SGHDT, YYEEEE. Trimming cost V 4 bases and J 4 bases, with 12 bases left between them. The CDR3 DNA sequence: TGTGCCAGCAGCCCCAAGCAGTTCGGAAACACCATATATTTT. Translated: CASSPKQFGNTIYF. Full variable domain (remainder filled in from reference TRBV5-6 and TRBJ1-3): DAGVTQSPTHLIKTRGQQVTLRCSPKSGHDTVSWYQQALGQGPQFIFQYYEEEERQRGNFPDRFSGHQFPNYSSELNVNALLLGDSALYLCASSPKQFGNTIYFGEGSWLTVV.

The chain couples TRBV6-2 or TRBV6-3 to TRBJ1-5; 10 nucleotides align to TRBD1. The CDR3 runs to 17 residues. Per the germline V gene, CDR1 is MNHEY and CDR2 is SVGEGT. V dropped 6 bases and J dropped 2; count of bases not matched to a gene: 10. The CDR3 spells CASRPDRGLEGNQPQHF. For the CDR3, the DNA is TGTGCCAGCAGACCTGACAGGGGGCTGGAGGGCAATCAGCCCCAGCATTTT.

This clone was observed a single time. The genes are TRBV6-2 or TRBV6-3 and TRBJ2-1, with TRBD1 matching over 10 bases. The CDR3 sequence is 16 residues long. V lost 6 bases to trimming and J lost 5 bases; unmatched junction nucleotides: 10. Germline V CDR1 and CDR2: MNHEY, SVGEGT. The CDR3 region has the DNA TGTGCCAGCAGCCCTCAGGGGACAGGGGAGAACAATGAGCAGTTCTTC. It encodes CASSPQGTGENNEQFF.

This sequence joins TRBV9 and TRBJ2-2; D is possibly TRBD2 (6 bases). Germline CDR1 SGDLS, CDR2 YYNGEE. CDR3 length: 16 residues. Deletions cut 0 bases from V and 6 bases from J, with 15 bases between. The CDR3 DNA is TGTGCCAGCAGCGTAGGGAGGGGCCCATATCCCGGGGAGCTGTTTTTT. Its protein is CASSVGRGPYPGELFF.